This T cell receptor (beta chain) emerged from a study of vaccination and CD4 T cells after COVID-19. Germline CDR1 MNHNS, CDR2 SASEGT. Trimming at V came to 5 bases and at J to 1 base, leaving 5 bases not matched to a gene. CDR3 size: 16 residues. Indicated treatment: approximately 11-day PBMC culture with coronavirus spike peptide pools or control peptides (ViraFEST assay). An unexposed donor provided the CD4+ T cells, which were collected before the COVID-19 pandemic (2011-2018). Sequenced with the Oncomine TCR Beta short-read assay was DNA taken from cultured CD4+ T cells. Each CDR3 protein gets one entry after TCRdb re-called the PCR reads with MiXCR. The sample has some 10,000 distinct CDR3 sequences, about 60% seen once. There are a few counts of this clonotype. The antigen is undetermined.

The sample consisted of CD4+ T cells from blood, cultured in vitro. The chain employs TRBV6-1 and TRBJ2-6, with 7 bases identical to TRBD1. This clonotype was obtained from a human donor in good health. The CDR3 here is CASSPQTGSGANVLTF. The CDR3 bases are TGTGCCAGCAGTCCACAGACAGGGTCTGGGGCCAACGTCCTGACTTTC.